These 8 T cell receptor beta chains were all obtained from the same sample, sequenced in a study of breast tumors, draining lymph nodes, adjacent tissues. TCRdb processed the multiplex PCR reads anew with MiXCR; each CDR3 protein has one entry. The repertoire consists of about 150,000 distinct CDR3 sequences, with 32% occurring once and the leading ten covering around 2.5%. Samples came from axillary lymph nodes draining the breast cancer. Sequenced: axillary lymph node tissue. The receptor source for this set is a female donor with breast cancer. Some clones in this sample may be carry-over from other donors' samples.

This clonotype was seen at least ten times. This chain links TRBV7-2 with TRBJ2-7; either TRBD1 or TRBD2 may fit D (5 bases each). Trimming took off 5 bases at V and 0 bases at J, with 8 bases between the two ends. This CDR3 spans 13 amino acids. CDR1 and CDR2 from the germline V gene are SGHTA and FQGNSA. The CDR3 spells CASSLGASYEQYF. The CDR3 DNA reads TGTGCCAGCAGCCTCGGGGCCTCCTACGAGCAGTACTTC.

The V and J genes are TRBV2 and TRBJ1-5; D gene uncertain. The CDR3 runs 17 residues. Germline V gives CDR1 SNHLY, CDR2 FYNNEI. The germline V and J ends were trimmed by 2 bases and 2 bases, with 16 bases remaining between them. The CDR3 region has the DNA TGTGCCAGCAGTGAAAGATTTTTGAGGGTAGGCAATCAGCCCCAGCATTTT. Translating it yields CASSERFLRVGNQPQHF.

There are many counts of this clonotype. The chain has TRBV2 and TRBJ2-2; 9 positions agree with TRBD2. V was clipped by 4 bases and J by 7 bases; unmatched bases: 7. The length of the CDR3 is 15 residues. Germline lookup yields CDR1 SNHLY and CDR2 FYNNEI. In nucleotides, the CDR3 is TGTGCCAGCAGTGCCCTAGCGGGGAGTAGCGGGGAGCTGTTTTTT. Translating it yields CASSALAGSSGELFF.

The CDR3: CASRTTGERVQETQYF. In DNA form, the CDR3 reads TGTGCCAGCAGAACCACAGGGGAGCGAGTACAAGAGACCCAGTACTTC. The rearrangement links TRBV12-3 or TRBV12-4 to TRBJ2-5, with 7 bases that match TRBD1. The CDR3 runs 16 residues. Losses at the gene ends were 6 bases for V and 2 bases for J; bases not matched to a gene: 12.

The J gene is TRBJ1-2, the V gene TRBV7-9; 10 nucleotides match TRBD1. The CDR3 contains 12 residues. V was pared by 5 bases and J by 6 bases, with 0 bases of the junction left unmatched. Germline V gene data show CDR1 as SEHNR and CDR2 as FQNEAQ (reference sequence). The CDR3 protein is CASSGTGDGYTF. CDR3 in DNA: TGTGCCAGCAGCGGGACAGGGGATGGCTACACCTTC.

About this clonotype itself: A single base separates this from a much larger clone, so it may be a read error. The chain carries TRBV11-1 and TRBJ2-2, with a tentative D call TRBD2 (7 bases). The CDR3 sequence is 16 residues long. Trimming stripped 6 bases from V and 3 bases from J, with 17 bases between. Germline V gene sequence: CDR1 SGHAT, CDR2 FQDESV (reference sequence). CDR3 amino acids: CASRPWGGPDTGELFF. CDR3 bases: TGTGCCAGCAGACCCTGGGGGGGGCCGGACACCGGGGAGCTGTTTTTT.

This clonotype was counted many times. This sequence joins TRBV29-1 and TRBJ2-2; D remains ambiguous. Trimming stripped 7 bases from V and 7 bases from J, with 16 bases between. Looked up from germline, CDR1 is SQVTM and CDR2 is ANQGSEA. This CDR3 has 13 residues. The CDR3 reads CSALGAQGGELFF. As DNA, the CDR3 is TGCAGCGCCCTTGGAGCCCAAGGCGGGGAGCTGTTTTTT.

This clonotype was observed at least ten times. This chain links TRBV3-1 with TRBJ2-5; 7 bases agree with TRBD2. J gave up 2 bases and V 3 bases, and 0 bases lay outside the gene matches. Germline loops: CDR1 LGHDT, CDR2 YNNKEL (reference sequence). This CDR3 contains 13 residues. CDR3 loop: CASSQGLQETQYF. Written as DNA, the CDR3 is TGTGCCAGCAGCCAGGGACTACAAGAGACCCAGTACTTC.